The subject of this entry is one T cell receptor beta chain. Its antigen is unknown. No much larger clonotype is one base removed from it; base qualities were not supplied. These data originate in a study of cytomegalovirus exposure and HLA in healthy donors (dated by TCRdb to 2016 to 2017). Study-wide context: An earlier analysis of 587 of the donors reported 250 to 350 Gb of sequence data and more than 90 million unique TCR beta sequences from 150 million to 200 million T cells. Donor age, sex, ethnicity and CMV serostatus were collected together with the repertoire data. Class I and class II HLA loci were covered by the typing at four-digit resolution. Of the 398 genotyped donors, less than 90% were placed in the genetic ancestry cluster associated with self-reported Caucasian donors. The study was designed to test whether signatures of past pathogen exposure could be identified by cataloging public T cell receptors. A later analysis re-analyzed previously published TCR beta repertoires from roughly 630 donors and added high-resolution HLA genotyping to study TCR occurrence patterns. Typing coverage differed by locus: A, B, C, DRB1 and DQB1 were typed in about 620-640 donors, DQA1 in roughly 510, DPA1 in approximately 610, and DPB1 in 400 to 490. The study used immunosequencing to profile the T cell repertoires of under 700 subjects and linked those repertoires to cytomegalovirus serostatus. An early release covering 500 to 750 HLA-typed donors comprised about 300 gigabases of sequencing data and roughly 85 million unique TCR sequences. Across approximately 400 genotyped donors of the cohort, an average of about 240,000 unique TCR beta nucleotide sequences per donor were sequenced, and roughly a sixth of those sequences were non-productive. Along with the 666-subject first cohort, a separate validation cohort of over a hundred different subjects was used. Rather than using new phenotypic data, the later analysis identified candidate immune exposures from TCR beta sequences and from how often those sequences occurred across donors. All discovery cohort repertoires had been generated on a single sequencing platform. In an earlier analysis of 500 to 650 of the donors, high-throughput TCR beta sequencing was used to judge whether each TCR beta V gene segment behaved as functional or pseudogenic. To predict cytomegalovirus infection status, the study combined high-throughput TCR immunosequencing, statistical association of individual TCRs with disease status, and machine learning. Genome-wide SNP genotypes for about three fifths of the roughly 670 donors were used in a later genetic analysis, which treated that subset as a discovery cohort. Several DR-DQ haplotypes were handled as single units for association and clustering because linkage in the cohort was strong. What the research found in general, with its limitations: A few of the identified cytomegalovirus-associated TCR beta chains were confirmed in vitro to be specific for cytomegalovirus antigens. According to a later genetic analysis, donors in an Asian-associated ancestry cluster had fewer N-insertions in productive TCRs than the approximately 650-donor mean. The authors suggested that the approach could potentially be generalized to other disease states and immunological phenotypes. In a later analysis, the rate of TCR association differed among HLA loci, with DRB1 alleles having the most associated TCRs and HLA-C alleles having the fewest. Correlated functional status among segregating V segments might be attributable to linkage disequilibrium, but an unknown experimental factor could not be ruled out. A later analysis found that most CMV-associated TCR beta chains appeared HLA-restricted, with HLA associations seemingly driven largely by CMV exposure. The classifier was reported to diagnose cytomegalovirus status with high specificity and sensitivity in both the original and validation cohorts. In the study, around 150 TCR beta chains were listed as associated with cytomegalovirus. A later genetic analysis associated a missense DCLRE1C variant with V-gene and J-gene trimming of TCR beta chains, and an independent cohort replicated the association. Most TCR sequences were seen in very few donors, while some public TCRs were found in many individuals. Presence/absence analyses assumed roughly uniform sequencing depth across donors, an assumption that may not hold. Over 15 rarely observed V segments, including chromosome 9 orphons, were excluded from the earlier analysis of a few hundred of the donors because counts were too low. The only immune exposure information available for the cohort was CMV serostatus. Broadly in line with IMGT annotations, most TCR beta V segments showed up in productive rearrangements about 87% or about 30% of the time in an earlier analysis of approximately 640 of the donors. At a false discovery rate of 0.05, a later analysis linked 16,000 or so TCR beta sequences to specific HLA alleles. This cohort had only TCR beta chains sequenced, and the lack of alpha or paired-chain data limited which features could be detected. In a later analysis, several top co-occurrence clusters were reported to appear linked to parvovirus B19, influenza, CMV and Epstein-Barr virus. Because HLA typing was unavailable for some donors at each locus, only the typed subset was used in association tests. Strong co-occurrence of HLA alleles, especially DR and DQ, made assigning TCR associations to individual alleles difficult. A further reported finding was that TCR beta sequences accurately predicted the HLA-A and HLA-B alleles for most subjects in the first cohort. A group of highly shared sequence variants was considered likely to be a technical artifact of the sequencing pipeline. Some IMGT-functional V segments, including TRBV6-2 and TRBV6-3, could not be distinguished by the 87-base-pair reads and were therefore excluded. A later analysis found that HLA-associated TCR beta chains were more clonally expanded and had lower generation probabilities than equally common non-associated chains.

Libraries were prepared through the immunoSEQ multiplex PCR assay. The multiplex PCR relied on a mix of 60 forward primers for TCR Vbeta segments and 13 reverse primers for TCR Jbeta segments. Amplification of the CDR3 region of rearranged TCR beta genes was performed with a multiplex PCR assay on genomic DNA. The amplified TCR beta libraries were sequenced on the Illumina HiSeq System as 87-base-pair reads. In the source study's methods: A later analysis counted about 76 million unique TCR beta chains across the 666 repertoires, and roughly 10 million of these chains were shared by at least two donors. Raw reads were error-corrected and collapsed into unique sequences with a nearest-neighbor algorithm that merged closely related sequences to remove PCR and sequencing errors. CDR3 sequences were aligned to IMGT reference sequences to assign V, D and J gene segments. For a sequence to be retained, a match of at least six nucleotides to both a V gene segment and a J gene segment was required. Rearrangements were called productive when the CDR3 lacked stop codons and stayed in frame with V and J; all others were non-productive. Following IMGT convention, CDR3 was defined as the stretch from the second conserved V-encoded cysteine up to the conserved J-encoded phenylalanine. In an earlier analysis of 550 to 650 of the donors, sequences lacking an unambiguous match to a single V gene segment were excluded. In an earlier analysis of roughly 600 of the donors, a V segment was called functional when productive rearrangements were above 56.7%, and segregating when the standard deviation between donors exceeded 5%. A statistical classification framework was built for diagnosing cytomegalovirus status from the catalog of TCR beta chain sequences. In a later analysis, V and J genes were assigned by comparing TCR nucleotide sequences against IMGT/GENE-DB human TR gene sequences. In a later analysis, CDR3 sequences and most-parsimonious VDJ recombination scenarios were assigned using the TCRdist pipeline. In a later analysis, every TCR beta chain was defined by the combination of its CDR3 amino acid sequence and its V-gene family, and reads without a unique V-gene family were dropped. To address suspected cross-contamination and a sequencing artifact, a later analysis removed approximately 600 highly shared, low-generation-probability nucleotide sequences. In a later analysis, a clonal expansion index for each public chain was calculated from normalized within-repertoire ranks of inferred template counts. Generation probabilities in a later analysis came from a VDJ recombination model fitted to out-of-frame rearrangements, and those results were checked against IGoR. In a later analysis, TCR-TCR, TCR-HLA and TCR-CMV co-occurrence was scored with hypergeometric tests, and a repertoire-size bias correction was applied to TCR pairs. False discovery rates were estimated in a later analysis by permuting HLA or CMV assignments 20 times. In a later analysis, co-occurring TCRs were grouped using DBSCAN, with TCRdist sequence similarity added in when clustering inside HLA-allele-positive subsets. Co-occurrence clustering excluded repertoires with fewer than 30,000 or more than 120,000 public chains, plus five with anomalous nucleotide sharing. TCRdb mirrors the immuneACCESS table, restricted to in-frame sequences. Some clones are absent from its copies; in checked studies, under half trace to an unresolved V gene, and the reason for the others is unknown. V and J calls and clone size are copied from that table; D and trimming were computed from the DNA. The sample includes around 140,000 clones, with about 79% observed a single time. Roughly 1.8% of the sample belongs to the ten largest clones.

CDR1 LGHNA and CDR2 YNFKEQ are derived from the germline V gene. The CDR3 covers 15 residues, taking in both the cysteine and the phenylalanine. Left in the record is the CDR3 DNA by itself, 45 bases read in frame from the first base. Trimmed from V: 5 bases; trimmed from J: 4 bases; junction bases lacking a gene match: 8. The cohort was made up of about 670 healthy bone marrow donors. At the time of sampling, every cohort member was nominally healthy, though immune exposures that went unrecorded were likely present. The donor tested CMV seropositive and was one of the 289 seropositive cohort members. A peripheral blood sample was provided by each donor, and peripheral blood mononuclear cells were used for TCR beta sequencing. Genomic DNA was extracted from the blood cell samples with the Qiagen DNeasy Blood Extraction Kit.

The origin of this receptor is a female donor in good health and CMV-seropositive. The sequence is built from TRBV4-2 and TRBJ2-1, and TRBD2 aligns with 7 junction nucleotides. Sequencing was performed on PBMCs. The nucleotide sequence reads as follows: TGTGCCAGCAGCGAGACGGGGGGTAGGTACAATGAGCAGTTCTTC. This gives the protein CASSETGGRYNEQFF.